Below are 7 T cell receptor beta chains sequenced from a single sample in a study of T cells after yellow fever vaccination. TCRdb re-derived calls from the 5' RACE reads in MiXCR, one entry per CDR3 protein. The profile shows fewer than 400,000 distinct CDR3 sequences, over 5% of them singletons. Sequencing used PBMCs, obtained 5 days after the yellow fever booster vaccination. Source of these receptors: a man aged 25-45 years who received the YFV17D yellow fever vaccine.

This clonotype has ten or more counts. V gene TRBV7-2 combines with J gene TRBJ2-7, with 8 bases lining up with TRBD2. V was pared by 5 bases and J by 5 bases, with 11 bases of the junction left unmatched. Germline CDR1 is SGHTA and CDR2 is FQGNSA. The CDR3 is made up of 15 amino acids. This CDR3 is CASSPKSGSFHEQYF. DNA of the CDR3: TGTGCCAGCAGCCCTAAGAGCGGGAGTTTCCACGAGCAGTACTTC.

CDR3 DNA sequence: TGTGCCAGCCGAGGGAGCTCCTACAATGAGCAGTTCTTC. Encoded protein: CASRGSSYNEQFF. This chain links TRBV12-3 or TRBV12-4 with TRBJ2-1; D might be TRBD2 (5 bases). V gave up 8 bases and J gave up 0 bases, with 8 bases separating them. The CDR3 is 13 residues long.

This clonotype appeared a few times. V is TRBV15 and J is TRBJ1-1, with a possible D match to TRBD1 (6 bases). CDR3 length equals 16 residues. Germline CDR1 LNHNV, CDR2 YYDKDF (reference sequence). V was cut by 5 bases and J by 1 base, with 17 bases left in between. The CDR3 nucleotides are TGTGCCACCAGCGCAGGGAGAGGACAGTGGAACACTGAAGCTTTCTTT. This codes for CATSAGRGQWNTEAFF.

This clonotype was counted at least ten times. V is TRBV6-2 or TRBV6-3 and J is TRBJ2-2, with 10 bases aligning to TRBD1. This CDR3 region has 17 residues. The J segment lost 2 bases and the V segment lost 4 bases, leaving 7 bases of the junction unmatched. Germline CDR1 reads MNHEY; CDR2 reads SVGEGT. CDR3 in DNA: TGTGCCAGCAGTTCCCAGTGGACAGGGGGAAACACCGGGGAGCTGTTTTTT. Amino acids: CASSSQWTGGNTGELFF.

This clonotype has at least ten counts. The CDR3 bases are TGCAGCGTTGAAACTGGGATCACCGGGGAGCTGTTTTTT. Protein product: CSVETGITGELFF. The chain has TRBV29-1 and TRBJ2-2, with D hard to call. The CDR3 totals 13 residues. Per the germline V gene, CDR1 is SQVTM and CDR2 is ANQGSEA. V was clipped by 2 bases and J by 4 bases, with 8 bases between them.

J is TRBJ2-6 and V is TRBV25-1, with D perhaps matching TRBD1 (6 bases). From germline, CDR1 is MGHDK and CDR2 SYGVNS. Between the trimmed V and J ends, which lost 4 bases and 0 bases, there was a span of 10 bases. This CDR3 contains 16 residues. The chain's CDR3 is CASSARGYSGANVLTF. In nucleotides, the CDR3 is TGTGCCAGCAGTGCCAGGGGATACTCTGGGGCCAACGTCCTGACTTTC.

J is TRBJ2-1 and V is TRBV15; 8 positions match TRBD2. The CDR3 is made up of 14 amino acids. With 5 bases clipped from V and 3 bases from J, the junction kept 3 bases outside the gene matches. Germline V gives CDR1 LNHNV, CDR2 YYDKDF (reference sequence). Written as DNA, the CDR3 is TGTGCCACCAGCGGACTAGCAAACTACAATGAGCAGTTCTTC. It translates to CATSGLANYNEQFF.